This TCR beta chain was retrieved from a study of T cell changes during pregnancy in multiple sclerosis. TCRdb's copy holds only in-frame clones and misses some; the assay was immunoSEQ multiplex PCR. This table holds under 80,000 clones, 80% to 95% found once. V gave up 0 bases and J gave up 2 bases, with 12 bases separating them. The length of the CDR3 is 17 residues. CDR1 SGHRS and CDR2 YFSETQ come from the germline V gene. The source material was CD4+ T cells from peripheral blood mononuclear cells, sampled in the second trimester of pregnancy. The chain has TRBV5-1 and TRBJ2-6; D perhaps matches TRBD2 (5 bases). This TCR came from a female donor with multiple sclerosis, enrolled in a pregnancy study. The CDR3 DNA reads TGCGCCAGCAGCTTGGGCTCTAGCCGGGCTGGGGCCAACGTCCTGACTTTC. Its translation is CASSLGSSRAGANVLTF.